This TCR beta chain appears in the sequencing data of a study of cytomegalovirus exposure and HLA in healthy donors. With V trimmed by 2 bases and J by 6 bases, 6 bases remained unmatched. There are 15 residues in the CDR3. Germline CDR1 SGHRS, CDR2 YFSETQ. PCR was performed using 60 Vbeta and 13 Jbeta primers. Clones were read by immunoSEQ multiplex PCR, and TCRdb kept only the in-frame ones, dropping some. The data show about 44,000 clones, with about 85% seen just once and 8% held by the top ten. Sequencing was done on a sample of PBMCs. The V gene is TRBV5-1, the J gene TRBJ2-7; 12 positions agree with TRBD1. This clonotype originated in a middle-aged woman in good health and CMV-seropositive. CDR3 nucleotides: TGCGCCAGCAGCTTTGAGGGACAGGGGGCTTTCGAGCAGTACTTC. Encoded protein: CASSFEGQGAFEQYF.